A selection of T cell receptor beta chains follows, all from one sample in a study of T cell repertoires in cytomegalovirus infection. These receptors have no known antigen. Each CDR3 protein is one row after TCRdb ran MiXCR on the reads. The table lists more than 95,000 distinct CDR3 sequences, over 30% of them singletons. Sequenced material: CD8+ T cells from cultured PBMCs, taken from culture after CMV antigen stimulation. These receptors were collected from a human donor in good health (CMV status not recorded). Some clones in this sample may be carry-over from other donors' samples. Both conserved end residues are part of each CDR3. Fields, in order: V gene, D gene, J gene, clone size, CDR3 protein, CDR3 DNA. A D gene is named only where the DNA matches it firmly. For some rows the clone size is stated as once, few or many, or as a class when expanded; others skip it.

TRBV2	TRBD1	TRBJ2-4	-	CASRGQVPKNIQYF	TGTGCCAGCAGAGGACAGGTACCCAAAAACATTCAGTACTTC
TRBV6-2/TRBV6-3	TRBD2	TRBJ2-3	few	CASSYSRSGGPTDTQYF	TGTGCCAGCAGTTACTCGAGAAGCGGGGGGCCCACAGATACGCAGTATTTT
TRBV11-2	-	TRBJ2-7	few	CASSLNSRTGSYEQYF	TGTGCCAGCAGCCTAAATTCCCGCACAGGATCCTACGAGCAGTACTTC
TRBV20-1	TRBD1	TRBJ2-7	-	CSASFTTGAPYEQYF	TGCAGTGCTAGCTTCACGACAGGGGCGCCCTACGAGCAGTACTTC
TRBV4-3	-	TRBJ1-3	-	CASSQDSLAGNTIYF	TGCGCCAGCAGCCAAGACTCGCTGGCTGGAAACACCATATATTTT
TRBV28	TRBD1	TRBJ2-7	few	CASSYGTGKGRQYF	TGTGCCAGCAGTTACGGGACAGGGAAAGGGCGGCAGTACTTC
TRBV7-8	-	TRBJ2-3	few	CASSLVPLDTQYF	TGTGCCAGCAGCTTAGTCCCCCTAGATACGCAGTATTTT
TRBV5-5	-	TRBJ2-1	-	CASSGSEQFF	TGTGCCAGCAGTGGTAGTGAGCAGTTCTTC
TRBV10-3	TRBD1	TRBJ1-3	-	CAISETGQDSGNTIYF	TGTGCCATCAGTGAGACGGGACAGGACTCTGGAAACACCATATATTTT
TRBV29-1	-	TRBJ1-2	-	CSVEAGQPNYGYTF	TGCAGCGTTGAAGCAGGACAACCTAACTATGGCTACACCTTC
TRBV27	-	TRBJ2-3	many	CASSLGRVMDTQYF	TGTGCCAGCAGTTTAGGCAGGGTAATGGATACGCAGTATTTT
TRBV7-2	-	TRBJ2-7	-	CASSSQLEVDGYEQYF	TGTGCCAGCAGCTCTCAATTAGAGGTAGACGGCTACGAGCAGTACTTC
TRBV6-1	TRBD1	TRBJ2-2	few	CASSYGTGVSASGELFF	TGTGCCAGCAGTTACGGGACAGGGGTCAGCGCCTCCGGGGAGCTGTTTTTT
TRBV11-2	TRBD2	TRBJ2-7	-	CASSPPGGTTSYEQYF	TGTGCCAGCAGCCCCCCGGGGGGAACAACCTCCTACGAGCAGTACTTC
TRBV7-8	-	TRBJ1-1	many	CASSVTGKNTEAFF	TGTGCCAGCAGCGTCACAGGGAAAAACACTGAAGCTTTCTTT
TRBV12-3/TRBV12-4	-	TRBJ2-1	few	CASSLSLNREQFF	TGTGCCAGCAGTTTATCGTTAAACAGAGAGCAGTTCTTC
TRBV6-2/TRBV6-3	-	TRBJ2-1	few	CASTLYNEQFF	TGTGCCAGCACCCTCTACAATGAGCAGTTCTTC
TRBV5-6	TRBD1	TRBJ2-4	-	CASSWGTGGFGKNIQYF	TGTGCCAGCAGCTGGGGGACAGGGGGCTTCGGCAAAAACATTCAGTACTTC
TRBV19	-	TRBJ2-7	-	CASSVSEGFRYEQYF	TGTGCCAGTAGCGTGTCAGAGGGTTTCCGCTACGAGCAGTACTTC
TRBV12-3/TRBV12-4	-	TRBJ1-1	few	CASSLAFLNTEAFF	TGTGCCAGCAGTTTAGCGTTTTTAAACACTGAAGCTTTCTTT
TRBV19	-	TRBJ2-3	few	CASSTPEGRRGLTDTQYF	TGTGCCAGTAGTACCCCGGAGGGGCGGAGGGGGCTCACAGATACGCAGTATTTT
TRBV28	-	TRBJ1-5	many	CASSRRTERNQPQHF	TGTGCCAGCAGCAGAAGGACGGAGAGGAATCAGCCCCAGCATTTT